The 27 T cell receptor beta chains below come from one sample, sequenced in a study of OX40 agonist ivuxolimab in advanced cancers. Repertoires were generated with immunoSEQ multiplex PCR, while TCRdb's copy carries only in-frame clones and drops some. Here the sample spans tens of thousands of clones, 85% being singletons. Sequenced here: CD4+ or CD8+ T cells sorted from blood, sampled in a trial of the OX40 agonist ivuxolimab. The receptor set was obtained from an adult with an advanced solid tumor such as melanoma, head and neck, liver or kidney cancer.

This clone has more than one count but fewer than ten. The chain combines TRBV19 with TRBJ1-5; TRBD1 is a possible D gene (5 bases). CDR1 is LNHDA, CDR2 SQIVND, per germline (reference sequence). The CDR3 runs 15 residues. V lost 5 bases to trimming and J lost 1 base, with 12 bases between them. DNA of the CDR3: TGTGCCAGTAGTTTGGGGGGTTTAAGCAATCAGCCCCAGCATTTT. Translated, it gives CASSLGGLSNQPQHF.

This CDR3 is CASSPTPDYTGELFF. CDR3 in DNA: TGTGCCAGCAGCCCTACGCCAGATTACACCGGGGAGCTGTTTTTT. The gene calls are TRBV5-4 and TRBJ2-2; unclear D gene. Trimming removed 4 bases at V and 3 bases at J, with 13 bases between. Germline CDR1 reads SGHNT; CDR2 reads YYREEE (reference sequence). The CDR3 length is 15 residues.

This clone was recorded only once. The J gene is TRBJ2-5, the V gene TRBV6-1; perhaps D is TRBD1 or TRBD2 (5 bases each). Deletions cut 6 bases from V and 5 bases from J, with 16 bases between. CDR3 size: 14 residues. The germline gives CDR1 MNHNS, CDR2 SASEGT. The CDR3 protein is CASSRDPGPETQYF. DNA for the CDR3: TGTGCCAGCAGCCGGGACCCGGGGCCGGAGACCCAGTACTTC.

This clone was seen only once. V is TRBV6-5 and J is TRBJ1-5; D gene unclear. Germline-derived CDR1 and CDR2 are MNHEY and SVGAGI. The CDR3 loop spans 15 amino acids. V was trimmed by 0 bases and J by 7 bases, leaving 13 bases between them. CDR3 sequence (DNA): TGTGCCAGCAGTTACTCAGCTACGGGTTCGCAGCCCCAGCATTTT. Its translation: CASSYSATGSQPQHF.

The V gene is TRBV12-5, the J gene TRBJ1-1; TRBD1 is a possible D gene (5 bases). Germline V lookup: CDR1 LGHNT, CDR2 FRNRAP. The germline V and J ends were trimmed by 1 base and 7 bases, with 7 bases remaining between them. This CDR3 region has 12 residues. CDR3 nucleotide sequence: TGTGCTAGTGGTTTGGCCGGGGGTGAAGCTTTCTTT. Its protein product is CASGLAGGEAFF.

The chain uses TRBV5-8 and TRBJ1-2; D gene uncertain. Between the trimmed V and J ends, which lost 7 bases and 4 bases, there was a span of 17 bases. Germline V gene sequence: CDR1 SGHTS, CDR2 YDEGEE. The CDR3 totals 14 residues. The CDR3 coding sequence is TGTGCCAGCCGGACCTCCGTAGAGGGCTATGGCTACACCTTC. It is translated as CASRTSVEGYGYTF.

CDR3 bases: TGTGCCAGCAGCTTGCCGTTAGTCGGGACTAAACTTCGCGAGCAGTACTTC. Protein sequence: CASSLPLVGTKLREQYF. The J gene is TRBJ2-7, the V gene TRBV5-6; the match to TRBD2 covers 7 bases. CDR3 length: 17 amino acids. Germline CDR1 SGHDT, CDR2 YYEEEE. Unmatched junction bases numbered 16, after V lost 1 base and J lost 6 bases.

V usage is TRBV5-1 and J usage is TRBJ1-4; no firm D call. The CDR3 runs 14 residues. Germline V lookup: CDR1 SGHRS, CDR2 YFSETQ. V lost 5 bases to trimming and J lost 4 bases, with 12 bases between them. Here the CDR3 reads CASRPGSGNEKLFF. CDR3 coding DNA: TGCGCCAGCAGGCCGGGGTCGGGTAATGAAAAACTGTTTTTT.

The V and J genes are TRBV5-4 and TRBJ1-1; 8 bases agree with TRBD1. Trimming took 3 bases from V and 0 from J; bases not matched to a gene: 10. Germline CDR1 SGHNT, CDR2 YYREEE (reference sequence). The CDR3 length is 17 residues. In DNA, the CDR3 is TGTGCCAGCAGCTCCTACAGGGGGAGGTTGATGAACACTGAAGCTTTCTTT. Protein product: CASSSYRGRLMNTEAFF.

The J gene is TRBJ1-6, the V gene TRBV5-1; D call uncertain. The germline gives CDR1 SGHRS, CDR2 YFSETQ. The CDR3 runs to 13 residues. V was pared by 0 bases and J by 13 bases, with 11 bases between. The CDR3 spells CASSLAGVPPLHF. CDR3 nucleotides: TGCGCCAGCAGCTTGGCCGGAGTCCCCCCCCTCCACTTT. Using reference TRBV5-1 and TRBJ1-6 for the parts outside the CDR3, the full variable domain is KAGVTQTPRYLIKTRGQQVTLSCSPISGHRSVSWYQQTPGQGLQFLFEYFSETQRNKGNFPGRFSGRQFSNSRSEMNVSTLELGDSALYLCASSLAGVPPLHFGNGTRLTVT.

The chain carries TRBV5-4 and TRBJ2-2, with TRBD1 as a possible D gene (6 bases). Germline V gene data show CDR1 as SGHNT and CDR2 as YYREEE (reference sequence). Trimming removed 9 bases from V and 0 bases from J, with 12 bases in between. The CDR3 extends over 14 amino acids. CDR3 nucleotides: TGTGCCACCCGGACAGACCCGAACACCGGGGAGCTGTTTTTT. Protein sequence: CATRTDPNTGELFF. The entire variable domain, with the rest obtained from reference TRBV5-4 and TRBJ2-2, is as follows: ETGVTQSPTHLIKTRGQQVTLRCSSQSGHNTVSWYQQALGQGPQFIFQYYREEENGRGNFPPRFSGLQFPNYSSELNVNALELDDSALYLCATRTDPNTGELFFGEGSRLTVL.

The genes are TRBV5-1 and TRBJ1-2; a possible D gene is TRBD1 (5 bases). This CDR3 comprises 14 residues. The ends were cut back, 0 bases at V and 7 bases at J, with 13 bases in the middle. Per germline, CDR1 SGHRS and CDR2 YFSETQ. CDR3 coding DNA: TGCGCCAGCAGCTTGGAGGAGGGGCGGAGTGGCTACACCTTC. Its protein product is CASSLEEGRSGYTF.

This sequence joins TRBV5-1 and TRBJ2-3; TRBD2 aligns across 11 bases. The CDR3 covers 15 residues. J gave up 5 bases and V 4 bases, and 6 bases lay outside the gene matches. Germline assignment: CDR1 SGHRS and CDR2 YFSETQ. CDR3 coding DNA: TGCGCCAGCAGCCCCGCCGGGACTAGCGGAGATACGCAGTATTTT. Translated, it gives CASSPAGTSGDTQYF. Complete variable domain (other parts from reference TRBV5-1 and TRBJ2-3): KAGVTQTPRYLIKTRGQQVTLSCSPISGHRSVSWYQQTPGQGLQFLFEYFSETQRNKGNFPGRFSGRQFSNSRSEMNVSTLELGDSALYLCASSPAGTSGDTQYFGPGTRLTVL.

This sequence joins TRBV30 and TRBJ1-5; 8 positions match TRBD1. The CDR3 is 15 residues long. After removal of 2 bases from V and 2 bases from J, the junction contained 5 bases not matched to a gene. The germline V gene encodes CDR1 GTSNPN and CDR2 SVGIG (reference sequence). CDR3 in amino acids: CAWSIDRGGNQPQHF. DNA for the CDR3: TGTGCCTGGAGTATTGACAGGGGCGGCAATCAGCCCCAGCATTTT.

The chain is built from TRBV5-1 and TRBJ2-5; 8 positions agree with TRBD2. The CDR3 has 14 residues. J was trimmed by 2 bases and V by 4 bases; bases with no gene match: 4. CDR1 is SGHRS and CDR2 is YFSETQ in the germline V gene. The CDR3 is CASSPGGAQETQYF. The CDR3 DNA follows: TGCGCCAGCAGCCCGGGGGGGGCACAAGAGACCCAGTACTTC.

V gene TRBV30 combines with J gene TRBJ1-1; the D gene is possibly TRBD1 (5 bases). The V end lost 3 bases, the J end lost 0 bases, and 14 bases lay between the germline ends. The CDR3 is 15 amino acids. Germline CDR1 and CDR2: GTSNPN and SVGIG (reference sequence). The CDR3 is CAWSAGGVMNTEAFF. The CDR3 DNA reads TGTGCCTGGAGCGCCGGGGGGGTCATGAACACTGAAGCTTTCTTT.

The CDR3 reads CATQSSILREQYF. DNA for the CDR3: TGTGCCACACAGAGTTCTATTCTACGGGAGCAGTACTTC. V and J are TRBV25-1 and TRBJ2-7; no firm D call. Between the trimmed V and J ends, which lost 10 bases and 7 bases, there was a span of 20 bases. The CDR3 spans 13 residues. Germline CDR1 is MGHDK and CDR2 is SYGVNS.

The rearrangement joins TRBV6-6 to TRBJ2-7; perhaps TRBD1 as D (6 bases). Trimming shortened V by 5 bases and J by 7 bases, and 12 bases separated the two germline ends. The CDR3 totals 12 residues. CDR1 MNHNY and CDR2 SVGAGI come from the germline V gene (reference sequence). The CDR3 region is CASSTRTDEQYF. CDR3 DNA: TGTGCCAGCAGTACACGGACAGATGAGCAGTACTTC.

The chain couples TRBV30 to TRBJ2-7; tentatively, D is TRBD1 or TRBD2 (5 bases each). Germline CDR1 GTSNPN, CDR2 SVGIG (reference sequence). Trimming stripped 5 bases from V and 8 bases from J, with 13 bases between. The CDR3 spans 11 residues. The CDR3: CAWGEGRKQYF. DNA of the CDR3: TGTGCCTGGGGAGAGGGACGAAAGCAGTACTTC.

J is TRBJ2-1 and V is TRBV14; D not resolved. Trimming shortened V by 1 base and J by 5 bases, and 6 bases separated the two germline ends. CDR1 and CDR2 from the germline V gene are SGHDN and FVKESK. The CDR3 is made up of 13 amino acids. The CDR3 region has the DNA TGTGCCAGCAGCCAAGGGGCCAACAATGAGCAGTTCTTC. Translating it yields CASSQGANNEQFF.

V is TRBV5-4 and J is TRBJ1-6; D unclear. Germline assignment: CDR1 SGHNT and CDR2 YYREEE (reference sequence). The CDR3 has 15 residues. V lost 1 base, J lost 7 bases, and 12 bases lay in between. The chain's CDR3 is CASSLRTNRNSPLHF. The CDR3 DNA reads as TGTGCCAGCAGCTTGAGGACGAATAGGAATTCACCCCTCCACTTT. Based on the CDR3 plus reference TRBV5-4 and TRBJ1-6, the full variable domain is ETGVTQSPTHLIKTRGQQVTLRCSSQSGHNTVSWYQQALGQGPQFIFQYYREEENGRGNFPPRFSGLQFPNYSSELNVNALELDDSALYLCASSLRTNRNSPLHFGNGTRLTVT.

This chain uses TRBV5-1 with TRBJ2-3; D is perhaps TRBD1 (6 bases). The CDR3 extends over 13 amino acids. The germline gives CDR1 SGHRS, CDR2 YFSETQ. Between the trimmed V and J ends, which lost 4 bases and 3 bases, there was a span of 9 bases. CDR3 bases: TGCGCCAGCAGCCAACAGGGAACAGATACGCAGTATTTT. Translation: CASSQQGTDTQYF.

The chain has TRBV15 and TRBJ1-5; perhaps TRBD1 as D (5 bases). Trimming cost V 3 bases and J 0 bases, with 15 bases left between them. CDR3 length equals 17 residues. CDR1 is LNHNV, CDR2 YYDKDF, per germline (reference sequence). The CDR3 here is CATSRERGRVSNQPQHF. The DNA of the CDR3 is TGTGCCACCAGCAGGGAGCGGGGGAGGGTTAGCAATCAGCCCCAGCATTTT.

The V gene is TRBV29-1, the J gene TRBJ1-2; TRBD1 is a possible D gene (6 bases). V gave up 6 bases and J gave up 2 bases, with 19 bases separating them. The CDR3 totals 15 residues. Germline values: CDR1 SQVTM, CDR2 ANQGSEA. The CDR3 is CSVRDTRSPNYGYTF. The CDR3, as DNA: TGCAGCGTCCGGGACACCCGGAGTCCCAACTATGGCTACACCTTC.

The sample holds one count of this clone. The J gene is TRBJ1-1, the V gene TRBV11-3, with TRBD1 matching over 9 bases. Germline lookup yields CDR1 SGHNT and CDR2 YENEEA. V dropped 3 bases and J dropped 1; count of bases not matched to a gene: 6. The CDR3 length is 16 residues. The CDR3 here is CASSFRPGQGNTEAFF. Here the CDR3 DNA reads TGTGCCAGCAGCTTTCGGCCGGGACAGGGGAACACTGAAGCTTTCTTT.

The CDR3 DNA reads TGCAGCGTTGAAGAACCTGGACAGGGGGCGAAGCAGTACTTC. Amino acids: CSVEEPGQGAKQYF. This chain links TRBV29-1 with TRBJ2-7; TRBD1 matches 11 bases. V shed 0 bases and J 8 bases; nucleotides not matched to a gene: 6. Germline V gene lookup returns CDR1 SQVTM and CDR2 ANQGSEA. The CDR3 sequence is 14 residues long.

The genes are TRBV7-9 and TRBJ1-6, with TRBD1 identical over 7 bases. The germline CDR1 and CDR2 sequences are SEHNR and FQNEAQ (reference sequence). J was trimmed by 9 bases and V by 7 bases; bases with no gene match: 15. This CDR3 region has 16 residues. The CDR3 DNA sequence: TGTGCCAGCATGTTACCCTTGACAGGGCTCGCTTCACCCCTCCACTTT. Translation: CASMLPLTGLASPLHF.